This TCR beta chain was recorded in a study of T-cell memory formation after mild COVID-19 (dated by TCRdb to the early 2020s). Study-wide context: TCR sequence clusters from the two donors were found to be largely donor specific. T-cell clones expanding and contracting after mild COVID-19 in a couple of donors were tracked by longitudinal TCRalpha and TCRbeta repertoire sequencing. Two young, previously healthy adult volunteers, one female and one male, were included in the cohort. The investigation overall reported the following: The second-wave clones that peaked on day 37 were not confirmed to be SARS-CoV-2 specific. Some responding clones were detected in pre-infection memory, suggesting pre-existing cross-reactive memory T cells joined the SARS-CoV-2 response. Only a couple of mild cases were covered by the study, and larger cohorts that include severe cases with pre-infection samples were considered necessary. Clones contracting from day 15 to 85 had balanced CD4/CD8 phenotypes, while a second wave expanding from day 15 to 37 was biased towards CD4+. Contracting CD4+ clones turned up mainly in the CM and EM memory subsets, whereas EMRA was where CD8+ clones were enriched.

Ficoll-Paque density gradient centrifugation was the method used to isolate PBMCs. The CDR3 measures 12 amino acids from cysteine to phenylalanine. The kept DNA is CDR3 alone, 36 bases in frame from the first base. The junction carries 9 bases between V and J, which are trimmed by 5 bases and 5 bases respectively. This clonotype has ten or more counts. Its antigen has not been determined. One base away there is no much larger clone; base qualities are not given. Reads for this sample came from an Illumina NovaSeq 6000. TCRalpha and TCRbeta cDNA libraries were built by 5'RACE with constant-segment primers, adding sample barcodes and unique molecular identifiers. RNA was extracted from every sample with Trizol reagent. The libraries were amplified in two PCR steps, and the second step added a second sample barcode and Illumina TruSeq adapters. Libraries were sequenced on an Illumina NovaSeq with 2 x 150 bp paired-end reads. For the original study's pipeline: Demultiplexing of reads and collapsing into UMI-guided consensus sequences were performed with migec v1.2.7. With mixcr v2.1.11, UMI consensuses were aligned to TRA and TRB V and J templates and assembled into clonotypes. A clonotype was counted as expanded or contracted only when both edgeR and NoisET called the clonotype significant, with the noise models trained on biological replicates. edgeR calls used a false discovery rate-adjusted p below 0.01 and a log2 fold-change threshold of 1. As an exploratory analysis of dynamics, PCA with hierarchical clustering was applied to max-normalized trajectories of the 1000 most abundant clonotypes. Separately sequenced CD4+ and CD8+ repertoires were used to assign a CD4 or CD8 phenotype to each responding clone. TCRdb redid the processing of the public reads, applying fastp at Q25 and MiXCR, and retained in-frame beta chains. When rows share a CDR3 protein, they turn into one entry using the most common DNA and genes. The V and J calls were not made by the authors but by TCRdb's processing. This sample is represented by 140,000 to 150,000 distinct CDR3 sequences; approximately 21% of them were singletons. In total, the top ten clones hold 2% to 2.5% of the sample.

Material for sequencing was PBMCs or a T cell subset sorted from them (not recorded which). The sequence was obtained from an adult woman who had mild COVID-19 (a few samples of this study predate the infection). The sample titles of this study are shuffled in the database, so cell type and time point are left out; the donor was told from shared clones. Recombination linked TRBV12-3 or TRBV12-4 to TRBJ1-1, with a weak D call of TRBD1 (6 bases match). The DNA is TGTGCCAGCAGTGACAGGTTTACTGAAGCTTTCTTT. Translated, this is CASSDRFTEAFF.